The 5 T cell receptor beta chains presented below share a single source sample, sequenced in a study of cytomegalovirus exposure and HLA in healthy donors. It was with 60 Vbeta and 13 Jbeta primers that the PCR ran. Profiling relied on immunoSEQ multiplex PCR, and the TCRdb table lists in-frame clones only, not all of them. The repertoire holds over 90,000 clones, with approximately 79% as singletons. Sequences were obtained from PBMCs. All receptors come from a woman aged 60-75 years in good health and CMV-seropositive.

This clone was seen a single time. Other DNA sequences of this sample code for an identical CDR3. The J gene is TRBJ1-2, the V gene TRBV11-1; D call uncertain. The CDR3 consists of 12 residues. Looked up from germline, CDR1 is SGHAT and CDR2 is FQDESV (reference sequence). V dropped 5 bases and J dropped 2 bases, with 6 bases sitting between them. CDR3 DNA: TGTGCCAGCAGCGGTGAGAACTATGGCTACACCTTC. Amino acid sequence: CASSGENYGYTF.

This chain connects TRBV5-5 to TRBJ1-5, with 9 nucleotides matching TRBD1. CDR1 is SGHKS, CDR2 YYEKEE, per germline (reference sequence). The CDR3 spans 13 residues. V shed 4 bases, J shed 9 bases, and the junction held 5 bases outside the gene matches. Here the CDR3 DNA reads TGTGCCAGCAGCACAGGGGGCTTGGGGCCCCAGCATTTT. Protein: CASSTGGLGPQHF.

This chain links TRBV23-1 with TRBJ1-2, with 9 bases that match TRBD1. TRBV23-1 falls under the ORF class, with uncertain function. Trimming removed 0 bases from V and 0 bases from J; junction bases left unmatched: 8. The CDR3 length is 18 residues. DNA for the CDR3: TGCGCCAGCAGTCAATCCGGGACAGGGATTAGAGCTAACTATGGCTACACCTTC. Its translation: CASSQSGTGIRANYGYTF.

The chain employs TRBV18 and TRBJ2-5; 7 bases map to TRBD1. This CDR3 comprises 13 residues. The J segment lost 1 base and the V segment lost 6 bases, leaving 2 bases of the junction unmatched. Germline loops: CDR1 KGHSH, CDR2 LQKENI. CDR3 region: CASSTGTQETQYF. The CDR3 DNA sequence: TGTGCCAGCTCGACAGGGACCCAAGAGACCCAGTACTTC. Combining the CDR3 with reference TRBV18 and TRBJ2-5 gives the whole variable domain NAGVMQNPRHLVRRRGQEARLRCSPMKGHSHVYWYRQLPEEGLKFMVYLQKENIIDESGMPKERFSAEFPKEGPSILRIQQVVRGDSAAYFCASSTGTQETQYFGPGTRLLVL.

The chain uses TRBV18 and TRBJ1-3; D possibly corresponds to TRBD1 (5 bases). Germline V gene lookup returns CDR1 KGHSH and CDR2 LQKENI. CDR3 size: 15 residues. V was pared by 5 bases and J by 4 bases, with 15 bases between. CDR3 nucleotide sequence: TGTGCCAGCTCAGCGGGACCCTTGGACGGAAACACCATATATTTT. This sequence encodes CASSAGPLDGNTIYF.